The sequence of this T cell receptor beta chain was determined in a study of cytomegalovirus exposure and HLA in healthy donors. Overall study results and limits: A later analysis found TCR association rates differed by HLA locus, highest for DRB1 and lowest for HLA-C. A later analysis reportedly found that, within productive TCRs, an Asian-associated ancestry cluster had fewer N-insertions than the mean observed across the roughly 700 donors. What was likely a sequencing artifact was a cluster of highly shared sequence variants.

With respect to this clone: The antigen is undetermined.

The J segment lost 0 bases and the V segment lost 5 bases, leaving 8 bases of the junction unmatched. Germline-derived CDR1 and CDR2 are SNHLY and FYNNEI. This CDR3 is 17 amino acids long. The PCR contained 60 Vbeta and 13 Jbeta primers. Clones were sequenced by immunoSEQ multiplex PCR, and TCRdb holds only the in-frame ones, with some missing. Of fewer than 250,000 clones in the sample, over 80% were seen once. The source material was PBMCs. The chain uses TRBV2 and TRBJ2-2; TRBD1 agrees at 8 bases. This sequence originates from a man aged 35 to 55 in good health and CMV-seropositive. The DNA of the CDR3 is TGTGCCAGCAGTCCTCGAACAGGGGGTTCGAACACCGGGGAGCTGTTTTTT. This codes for CASSPRTGGSNTGELFF.